These 13 T cell receptor beta chains were all obtained from the same sample, sequenced in a study of T cell repertoires in cytomegalovirus infection. TCRdb used MiXCR to reprocess the reads, holding one entry per CDR3 protein. The table lists about 770,000 distinct CDR3 sequences, about 27% of them singletons, with less than 15% in the top ten. Antigens of these TCRs are unknown. The specimen comprised cultured CD8+ T cells from PBMCs, sampled from culture after CMV antigen stimulation. The receptors shown here come from a human donor in good health (CMV status not recorded). Some clones in this sample may be carry-over from other donors' samples.

J is TRBJ1-4 and V is TRBV7-8; the D gene is possibly TRBD1 (5 bases). There are 17 residues in the CDR3. Germline loops: CDR1 SGHVS, CDR2 FQNEAQ. Trimming stripped 3 bases from V and 4 bases from J, with 18 bases between. Here the CDR3 reads CASSFWGRLRDNEKLFF. The CDR3 nucleotides are TGTGCCAGCAGCTTCTGGGGCAGGCTAAGGGATAATGAAAAACTGTTTTTT.

This clonotype was seen more than once but under ten times. The chain has TRBV10-3 and TRBJ1-5; D is unclear. Germline CDR1 ENHRY, CDR2 SYGVKD. The CDR3 is made up of 15 amino acids. Trimming took off 11 bases at V and 1 base at J, with 18 bases between the two ends. The CDR3 DNA reads as TGTGCCTCCCGGTCGGCAGGAGGAAGCAATCAGCCCCAGCATTTT. Translation: CASRSAGGSNQPQHF.

CDR3 protein: CASSQDTLTGAQETQYF. CDR3 DNA sequence: TGCGCCAGCAGCCAAGATACCTTGACAGGGGCCCAAGAGACCCAGTACTTC. V usage is TRBV4-3 and J usage is TRBJ2-5; 8 bases fit TRBD1. CDR3 size: 17 residues. Losses at the gene ends were 0 bases for V and 1 base for J; bases not matched to a gene: 7. CDR1 and CDR2 (germline): LGHNA, YSLEER.

J is TRBJ2-7 and V is TRBV7-6; 7 bases map to TRBD1. Germline trimming cut 2 bases from V and 6 bases from J; bases unmatched to any gene: 16. Germline V gene data show CDR1 as SGHVS and CDR2 as FNYEAQ. The CDR3 consists of 17 residues. CDR3 sequence (DNA): TGTGCCAGCAGCTTACGGGCCCTGACAGGGAGAAGGGCCGAGCAGTACTTC. This codes for CASSLRALTGRRAEQYF.

J is TRBJ1-1 and V is TRBV12-5; 8 bases are shared with TRBD1. The V and J ends lost 1 base and 0 bases, in that order; junction bases with no gene match: 10. There are 18 residues in the CDR3. Germline-derived CDR1 and CDR2 are LGHNT and FRNRAP. For the CDR3, the DNA is TGTGCTAGTGGTTTGGCTTACGACAGGGGTTTCATGAACACTGAAGCTTTCTTT. Protein sequence: CASGLAYDRGFMNTEAFF.

This clonotype has just a few counts. The V gene is TRBV20-1, the J gene TRBJ2-3, with a tentative D call TRBD2 (6 bases). Trimming shortened V by 7 bases and J by 0 bases, and 23 bases separated the two germline ends. The CDR3 spans 17 residues. The germline CDR1 and CDR2 sequences are DFQATT and SNEGSKA (reference sequence). This CDR3 is CSVGGWRLAASTDTQYF. CDR3 in DNA: TGCAGTGTTGGCGGGTGGAGATTAGCGGCCAGCACAGATACGCAGTATTTT.

The V and J genes are TRBV20-1 and TRBJ2-2; 8 bases are shared with TRBD2. Germline-derived CDR1 and CDR2 are DFQATT and SNEGSKA (reference sequence). This CDR3 comprises 15 residues. V lost 5 bases and J lost 4; bases outside the gene matches: 9. The CDR3, as DNA: TGCAGTGCTGGCCCCGGGGGGGATGGCACCGGGGAGCTGTTTTTT. This codes for CSAGPGGDGTGELFF.

The V gene is TRBV7-6, the J gene TRBJ2-3, with 9 bases aligning to TRBD1. Losses at the gene ends were 5 bases for V and 4 bases for J; bases not matched to a gene: 7. The germline V gene has CDR1 SGHVS and CDR2 FNYEAQ. The length of the CDR3 is 15 residues. CDR3 coding DNA: TGTGCCAGCAGCGAAACAGGGGGCTTGTCAGATACGCAGTATTTT. Amino acids: CASSETGGLSDTQYF.

The gene calls are TRBV20-1 and TRBJ2-2, with D perhaps TRBD1 (5 bases). This CDR3 has 14 amino acids. Germline loops: CDR1 DFQATT, CDR2 SNEGSKA (reference sequence). Trimming cost V 1 base and J 0 bases, with 6 bases left between them. CDR3 in DNA: TGCAGTGCTAGAGGACAGACGAACACCGGGGAGCTGTTTTTT. Its translation: CSARGQTNTGELFF.

This sequence joins TRBV19 and TRBJ1-6; 10 bases are a match to TRBD1. This CDR3 is 12 amino acids long. The germline V gene encodes CDR1 LNHDA and CDR2 SQIVND (reference sequence). V shed 8 bases, J shed 11 bases, and the junction held 3 bases outside the gene matches. The CDR3 reads CASGQGGAPLHF. In DNA form, the CDR3 reads TGTGCCAGTGGACAGGGGGGCGCACCCCTCCACTTT.

This clonotype was observed many times. The chain is built from TRBV7-2 and TRBJ2-5, with D possibly TRBD1 on 6 matching bases. V dropped 5 bases and J dropped 2 bases, with 24 bases sitting between them. Germline loops: CDR1 SGHTA, CDR2 FQGNSA. The CDR3 totals 18 residues. The DNA for the CDR3 is TGTGCCAGCAGCCGCTACGGCAGGGGAGAATTAATACAAGAGACCCAGTACTTC. It is translated as CASSRYGRGELIQETQYF.

There are many counts of this clonotype. The rearrangement uses TRBV7-2 and TRBJ2-7; D is unclear. V was cut by 1 base and J by 3 bases, with 4 bases left in between. Germline assignment: CDR1 SGHTA and CDR2 FQGNSA. The CDR3 is made up of 12 amino acids. CDR3 sequence reads: CASSLGDYEQYV. The DNA for the CDR3 is TGTGCCAGCAGCTTAGGAGACTACGAGCAGTACGTC.

Remarks on this clonotype: No conserved phenylalanine or tryptophan is present at the end of the CDR3, so a read error is the likely explanation. The chain employs TRBV4-1 and TRBJ1-5; D is undetermined. The germline V gene encodes CDR1 MGHRA and CDR2 YSYEKL. Deletions cut 4 bases from V and 0 bases from J, with 7 bases between. This CDR3 has 14 residues. The CDR3 nucleotides are TGCGCCAGCAGCCCCCGCCGTAGCAATCAGCCCCAGCATTCT. Amino acids: CASSPRRSNQPQHS.